This T cell receptor beta chain comes out of a study of CXCR3-negative and CXCR3-positive naive CD8 T cells. Study-level points and caveats: CXCR3-positive naive cells had TRB CDR3s that were more hydrophobic than CXCR3-negative naive cells had.

Points on this clonotype: Its antigen is unidentified.

This CDR3 is built from 13 residues. Looked up from germline, CDR1 is ENHRY and CDR2 is SYGVKD. Preparation of TRB cDNA libraries relied on 5' RACE carrying UMI labels. For each CDR3 protein, TCRdb gives one entry from its re-call of the 5' RACE reads, without DNA. This table lists some 68,000 distinct CDR3 sequences. The material sequenced was naive CXCR3+ CD8+ T cells from blood. Subset noted: CD45RO-CCR7+CD27+CD95- naive CD8+ T cells expressing CXCR3 (TNR3+). The receptor was isolated from a human donor in good health. Some clones in this sample may be carry-over from other donors' samples. The chain employs TRBV10-3 and TRBJ2-7. The CDR3 sequence is CAISDSDSYEQYF.